The 10 T cell receptor beta chains listed next were all sequenced from one sample in a study of OX40 agonist ivuxolimab in advanced cancers. Using immunoSEQ multiplex PCR, the repertoire was profiled, and TCRdb retains in-frame clones only, with some absent. The data show around 78,000 clones, approximately 84% seen once. This sample comprised CD4+ or CD8+ T cells sorted from blood, obtained in a trial of the OX40 agonist ivuxolimab. The receptors come from an adult with an advanced solid tumor such as melanoma, head and neck, liver or kidney cancer.

J is TRBJ2-5 and V is TRBV4-2, with a possible D match to TRBD2 (6 bases). The DNA end is more similar to TRBJ2-7, so the J call may be wrong. The CDR3 has 14 residues. Germline CDR1 reads LGHNA; CDR2 reads YNFKEQ. This CDR3 is CASSPRGTSYEQYF. CDR3 sequence (DNA): TGTGCCAGCAGCCCCCGCGGGACCTCCTACGAGCAGTACTTC.

The chain links TRBV25-1 to TRBJ1-2; D is undetermined. This CDR3 is built from 12 residues. The germline gives CDR1 MGHDK, CDR2 SYGVNS. Deletions cut 0 bases from V and 5 bases from J, with 4 bases between. CDR3 region: CASSEYKYGYTF. The CDR3 region has the DNA TGTGCCAGCAGTGAATATAAATATGGCTACACCTTC.

This chain uses TRBV9 with TRBJ2-3; unclear D gene. Trimming took 0 bases from V and 4 from J, leaving 9 bases between them. CDR1 SGDLS and CDR2 YYNGEE come from the germline V gene. The CDR3 covers 14 residues. In DNA, the CDR3 is TGTGCCAGCAGCGTAGACTCAATGGCAGATACGCAGTATTTT. The encoded protein is CASSVDSMADTQYF.

This rearrangement joins TRBV19 to TRBJ1-2; D is possibly TRBD1 (5 bases). V lost 7 bases to trimming and J lost 10 bases, with 19 bases between them. This CDR3 has 13 amino acids. Germline assignment: CDR1 LNHDA and CDR2 SQIVND (reference sequence). The CDR3 bases are TGTGCCAGTATCCGAGGGACGGGGTATTCCTACACCTTC. Residues: CASIRGTGYSYTF.

J is TRBJ2-3 and V is TRBV9; 7 nucleotides line up with TRBD2. Per the germline V gene, CDR1 is SGDLS and CDR2 is YYNGEE. V gave up 3 bases and J gave up 15 bases; unmatched junction bases: 13. This CDR3 has 13 amino acids. The CDR3 here is CASSAGGGGPPYF. The DNA of the CDR3 is TGTGCCAGCAGCGCCGGTGGGGGGGGACCCCCTTATTTT.

The chain is built from TRBV6-5 and TRBJ2-3, with TRBD2 as a possible D gene (5 bases). CDR3 length equals 15 residues. CDR1 and CDR2 (germline): MNHEY, SVGAGI. V lost 5 bases and J lost 6, with 18 bases in between. The CDR3 DNA reads TGTGCCAGCAGTGCCCTCGGGATGTCGTCTGATACGCAGTATTTT. Translating it yields CASSALGMSSDTQYF.

The CDR3 region has the DNA TGTGCCAGCAGTCCTCGACTAGGTGGGTACGAGCAGTACTTC. Amino acid sequence: CASSPRLGGYEQYF. The chain carries TRBV27 and TRBJ2-7; tentative D call: TRBD2 (6 bases). CDR3 length equals 14 residues. CDR1 is MNHEY and CDR2 is SMNVEV in the germline V gene (reference sequence). Trimming shortened V by 5 bases and J by 4 bases, and 15 bases separated the two germline ends.

The chain recombines TRBV5-1 with TRBJ2-2; 8 bases agree with TRBD1. Per the germline V gene, CDR1 is SGHRS and CDR2 is YFSETQ. V shed 0 bases and J 6 bases; nucleotides not matched to a gene: 7. The length of the CDR3 is 16 residues. The DNA for the CDR3 is TGCGCCAGCAGCTTGGAGGGCAGGGGGCTTGCCGGGGAGCTGTTTTTT. It specifies CASSLEGRGLAGELFF.

The J gene is TRBJ1-1, the V gene TRBV2, with TRBD1 matching 11 bases. CDR1 and CDR2 (germline): SNHLY, FYNNEI. After removal of 10 bases from V and 0 bases from J, the junction contained 7 bases not matched to a gene. CDR3 length equals 15 residues. CDR3 in DNA: TGTGCCATCCAAACGGACAGGGGGCTGAACACTGAAGCTTTCTTT. It translates to CAIQTDRGLNTEAFF.

Concerning this clone itself: One end of the junction fails to match germline, which may point to a read error. The chain recombines TRBV4-1 with TRBJ2-3; no reliable D call. CDR1 MGHRA and CDR2 YSYEKL come from the germline V gene. This CDR3 has 17 residues. CDR3 nucleotides: TGCGCCAGCAGCGAAGACCCCACCTCCTATGGCACAGATACGCAGTATTTT. It yields the protein CASSEDPTSYGTDTQYF.